This T cell receptor beta chain was obtained from a study of T-cell memory formation after mild COVID-19. V shed 1 base, J shed 0 bases, and the junction held 4 bases outside the gene matches. CDR1 is DFQATT and CDR2 is SNEGSKA in the germline V gene (reference sequence). CDR3 length equals 15 residues. TCRdb independently ran MiXCR on the 5' RACE reads; one entry per CDR3 protein. Of around 320,000 distinct CDR3 sequences in the sample, around 19% are singletons; the top ten hold roughly 21%. The sample was PBMCs or a T cell subset sorted from them (not recorded which). The TCR sequence derives from a man in his late teens or twenties who had mild COVID-19 (a few samples of this study predate the infection). Cell type and time point are not known. The J gene is TRBJ1-2, the V gene TRBV20-1; 8 nucleotides agree with TRBD1. The CDR3 sequence: CSARGDRTTNYGYTF. In DNA, the CDR3 is TGCAGTGCTAGAGGGGACAGGACCACTAACTATGGCTACACCTTC.